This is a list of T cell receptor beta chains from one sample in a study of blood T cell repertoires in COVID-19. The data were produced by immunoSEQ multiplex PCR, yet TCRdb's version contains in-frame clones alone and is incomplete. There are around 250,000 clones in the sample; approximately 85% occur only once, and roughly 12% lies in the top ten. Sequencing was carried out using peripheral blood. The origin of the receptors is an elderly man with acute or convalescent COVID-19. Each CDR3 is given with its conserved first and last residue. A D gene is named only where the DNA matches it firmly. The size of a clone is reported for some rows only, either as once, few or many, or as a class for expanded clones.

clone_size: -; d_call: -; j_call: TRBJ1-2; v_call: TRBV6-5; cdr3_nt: TGTGCCAGCAGCCCCTGGGGCCGTCTTGCCACCTTC; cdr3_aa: CASSPWGRLATF
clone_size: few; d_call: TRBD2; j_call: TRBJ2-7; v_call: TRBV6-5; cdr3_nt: TGTGCCAGCAGTTACTCGCCTAGCGGGGCCTACGAGCAGTACTTC; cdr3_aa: CASSYSPSGAYEQYF
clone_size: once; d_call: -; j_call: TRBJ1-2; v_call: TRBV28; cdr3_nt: TGTGCCAGCAGTTTGGAGAGGAGGGTGGCCTTC; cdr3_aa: CASSLERRVAF
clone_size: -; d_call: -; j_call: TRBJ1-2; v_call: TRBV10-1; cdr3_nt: TGCGCCAGCAGTGATAGGGGGTATGGCTACACCTTC; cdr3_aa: CASSDRGYGYTF
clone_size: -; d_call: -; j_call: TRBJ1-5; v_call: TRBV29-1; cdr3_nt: TGCAGCGTTTTGTCAGGCAATCAGCCCCAGCATTTT; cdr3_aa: CSVLSGNQPQHF
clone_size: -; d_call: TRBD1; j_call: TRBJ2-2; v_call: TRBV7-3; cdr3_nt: TGTGCCAGCAGCCAGGACAGGTACACCGGGGAGCTGTTTTTT; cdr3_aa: CASSQDRYTGELFF
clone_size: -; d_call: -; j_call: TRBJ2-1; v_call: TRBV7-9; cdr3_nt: TGTGCCAGCAGCTTAGTCTCCGGGTATGAAGGAGAGCAGTTCTTC; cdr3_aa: CASSLVSGYEGEQFF
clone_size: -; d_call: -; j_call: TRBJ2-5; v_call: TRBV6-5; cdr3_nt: TGTGCCAGCACCCCAACGGCGGACCAAGAGACCCAGTACTTC; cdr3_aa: CASTPTADQETQYF
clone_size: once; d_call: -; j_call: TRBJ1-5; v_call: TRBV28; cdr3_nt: TGTGCCAGCAGCCTAAGGCAGGGGTCGGTTCAGCCCCAGCATTTT; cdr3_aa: CASSLRQGSVQPQHF
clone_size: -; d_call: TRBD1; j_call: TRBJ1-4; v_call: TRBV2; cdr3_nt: TGTGCCAGCAGCCCAGACAGGGTACAGGAAAAACTGTTTTTT; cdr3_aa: CASSPDRVQEKLFF
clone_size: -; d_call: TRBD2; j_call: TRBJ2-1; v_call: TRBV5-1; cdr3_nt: TGCGCCAGCAGCGGACTAGCGGGATATGAGCAGTTCTTC; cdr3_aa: CASSGLAGYEQFF
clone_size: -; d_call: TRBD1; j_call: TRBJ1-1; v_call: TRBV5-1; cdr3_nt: TGCGCCAGCAGCTTGGATCCAGGGGGCGCGATCGGTACTGAAGCTTTCTTT; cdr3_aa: CASSLDPGGAIGTEAFF
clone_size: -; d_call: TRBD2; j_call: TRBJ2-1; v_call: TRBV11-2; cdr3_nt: TGTGCCAGCAGCCGTCTAGCGGGGGGATTCAATGAGCAGTTCTTC; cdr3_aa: CASSRLAGGFNEQFF
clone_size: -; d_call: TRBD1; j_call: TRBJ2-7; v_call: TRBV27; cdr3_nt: TGTGCCAGCAGTCTACCGGGACAGGTATTCTACGAGCAGTACTTC; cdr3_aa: CASSLPGQVFYEQYF
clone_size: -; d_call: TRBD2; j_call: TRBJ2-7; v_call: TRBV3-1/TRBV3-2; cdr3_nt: TGTGCCAGCAGCCCGGGGGGGCCCCACTCCTACGAGCAGTACTTC; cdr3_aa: CASSPGGPHSYEQYF
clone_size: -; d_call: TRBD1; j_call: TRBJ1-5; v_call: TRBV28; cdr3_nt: TGTGCCAGCAGTTTCCCTCGGACAGGGACTAATCAGCCCCAGCATTTT; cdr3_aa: CASSFPRTGTNQPQHF
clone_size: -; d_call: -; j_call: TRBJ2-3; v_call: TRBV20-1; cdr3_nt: TGCAGTGCTAGTGCTAGGGGGGGGGATACGCAGTATTTT; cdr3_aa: CSASARGGDTQYF
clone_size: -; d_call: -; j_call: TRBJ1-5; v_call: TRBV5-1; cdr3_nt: TGCGCCAGCAGCCCAACAGATAGCAATCAGCCCCAGCATTTT; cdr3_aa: CASSPTDSNQPQHF
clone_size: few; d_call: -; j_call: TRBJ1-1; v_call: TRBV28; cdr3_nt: TGTGCCAGCTTCGGGATCGAAGCTTTCTTT; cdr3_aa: CASFGIEAFF
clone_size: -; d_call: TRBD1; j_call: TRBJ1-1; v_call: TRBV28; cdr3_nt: TGTGCCAGCAGTTCACCCAGGGGGCTCACGAACACTGAAGCTTTCTTT; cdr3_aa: CASSSPRGLTNTEAFF
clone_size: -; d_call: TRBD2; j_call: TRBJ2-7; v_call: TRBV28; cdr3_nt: TGTGCCAGCAATGATCGGAGCGGGAGCTCCTACGAGCAGTACTTC; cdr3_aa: CASNDRSGSSYEQYF
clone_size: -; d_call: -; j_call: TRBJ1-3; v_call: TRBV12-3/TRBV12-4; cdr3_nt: TGTGCCAGCAGTTTGGGTAGACAGATATATTTT; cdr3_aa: CASSLGRQIYF
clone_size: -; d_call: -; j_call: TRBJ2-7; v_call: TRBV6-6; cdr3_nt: TGTGCCAGCAGTTACTCGGAGGCTAGCGTGGGTGAGCAGTACTTC; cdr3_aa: CASSYSEASVGEQYF
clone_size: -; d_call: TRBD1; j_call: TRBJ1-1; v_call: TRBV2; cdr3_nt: TGTGCCAGCAGTCCATCACAGGGGACCCACACTGAAGCTTTCTTT; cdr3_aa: CASSPSQGTHTEAFF
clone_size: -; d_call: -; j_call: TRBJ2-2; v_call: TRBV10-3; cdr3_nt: TGTGCCATCAGCCCAAGAGGCGGGGAGCTGTTTTTT; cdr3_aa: CAISPRGGELFF
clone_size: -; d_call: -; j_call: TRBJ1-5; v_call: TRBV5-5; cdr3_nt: TGTGCCAGCAGCACGACAGACCTAAATCAGCCCCAGCATTTT; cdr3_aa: CASSTTDLNQPQHF
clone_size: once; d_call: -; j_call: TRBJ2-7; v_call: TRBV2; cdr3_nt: TGTGCCAGCAGTGAAGAGGGGGACGGCGAGCAGTACTTC; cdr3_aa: CASSEEGDGEQYF
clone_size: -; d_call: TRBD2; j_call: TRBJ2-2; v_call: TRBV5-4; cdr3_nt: TGTGCCAGCAGCTCCGACCCGGGACTAGCGGGGGGGGCGAACACCGGGGAGCTGTTTTTT; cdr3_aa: CASSSDPGLAGGANTGELFF
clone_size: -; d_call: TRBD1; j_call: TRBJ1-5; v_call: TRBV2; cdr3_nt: TGTGCCAGCAGTCAGGACAGGGGTAACGATCAGCCCCAGCATTTT; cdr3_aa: CASSQDRGNDQPQHF
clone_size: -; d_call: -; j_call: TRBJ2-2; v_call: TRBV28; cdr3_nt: TGTGCCAGCAGTTTTTTCAGGATCGGAGGCACCGGGGAGCTGTTTTTT; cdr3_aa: CASSFFRIGGTGELFF
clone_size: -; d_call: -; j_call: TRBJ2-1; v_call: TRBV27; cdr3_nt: TGTGCCAGCAGTTTATTGGGGAGCTCCTACAATGAGCAGTTCTTC; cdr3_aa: CASSLLGSSYNEQFF
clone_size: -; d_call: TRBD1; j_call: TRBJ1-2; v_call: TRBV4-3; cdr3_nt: TGCGCCAGCAGCCAAGGAGGACAGGGGGCATTTAACTATGGCTACACCTTC; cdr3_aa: CASSQGGQGAFNYGYTF
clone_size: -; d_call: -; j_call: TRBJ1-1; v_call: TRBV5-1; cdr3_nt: TGCGCCAGCCAAACTGAGGGTAGTTGGACTGAAGCTTTCTTT; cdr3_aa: CASQTEGSWTEAFF
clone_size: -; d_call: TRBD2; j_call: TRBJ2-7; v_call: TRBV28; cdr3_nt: TGTGCCAGCAGTTCCTCTGGGGCTAGCGGTTACGAGCAGTACTTC; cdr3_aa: CASSSSGASGYEQYF